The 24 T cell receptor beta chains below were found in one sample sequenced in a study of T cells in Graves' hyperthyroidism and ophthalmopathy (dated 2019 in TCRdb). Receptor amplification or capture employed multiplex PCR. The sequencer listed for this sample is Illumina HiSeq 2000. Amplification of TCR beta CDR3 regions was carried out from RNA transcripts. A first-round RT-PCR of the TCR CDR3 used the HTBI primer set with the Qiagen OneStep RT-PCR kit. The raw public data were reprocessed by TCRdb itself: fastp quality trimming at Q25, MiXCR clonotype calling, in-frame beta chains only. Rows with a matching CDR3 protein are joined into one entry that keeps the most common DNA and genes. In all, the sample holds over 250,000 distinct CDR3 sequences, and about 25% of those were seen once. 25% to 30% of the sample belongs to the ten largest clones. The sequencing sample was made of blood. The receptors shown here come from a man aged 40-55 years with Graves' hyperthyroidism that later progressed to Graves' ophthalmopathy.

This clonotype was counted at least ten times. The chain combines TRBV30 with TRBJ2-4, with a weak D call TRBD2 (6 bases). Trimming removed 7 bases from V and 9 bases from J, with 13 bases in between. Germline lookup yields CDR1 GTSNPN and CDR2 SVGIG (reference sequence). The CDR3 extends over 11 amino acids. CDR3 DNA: TGTGCCTTAAGGTACGGGAGCATTCAGTACTTC. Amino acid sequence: CALRYGSIQYF.

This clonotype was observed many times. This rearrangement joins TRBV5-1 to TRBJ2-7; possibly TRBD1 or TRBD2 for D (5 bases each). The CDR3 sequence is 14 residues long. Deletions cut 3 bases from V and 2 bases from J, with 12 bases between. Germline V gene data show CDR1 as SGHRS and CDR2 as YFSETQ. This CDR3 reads CASSSSEGTYEQYF. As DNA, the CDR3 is TGCGCCAGCAGCTCCTCTGAGGGGACCTACGAGCAGTACTTC.

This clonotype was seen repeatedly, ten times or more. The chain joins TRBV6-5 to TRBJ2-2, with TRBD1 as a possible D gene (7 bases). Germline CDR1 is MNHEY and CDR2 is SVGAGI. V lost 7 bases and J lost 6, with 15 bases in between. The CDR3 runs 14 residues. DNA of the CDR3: TGTGCCAGCAATTTCGACAGGGAGGCCGGGGAGCTGTTTTTT. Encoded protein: CASNFDREAGELFF.

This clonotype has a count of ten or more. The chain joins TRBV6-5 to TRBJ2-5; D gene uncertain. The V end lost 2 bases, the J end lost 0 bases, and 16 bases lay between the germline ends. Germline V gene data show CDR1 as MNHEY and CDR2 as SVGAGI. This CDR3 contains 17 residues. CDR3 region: CASSYKGLVAYQETQYF. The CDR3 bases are TGTGCCAGCAGTTACAAGGGCCTAGTAGCTTACCAAGAGACCCAGTACTTC.

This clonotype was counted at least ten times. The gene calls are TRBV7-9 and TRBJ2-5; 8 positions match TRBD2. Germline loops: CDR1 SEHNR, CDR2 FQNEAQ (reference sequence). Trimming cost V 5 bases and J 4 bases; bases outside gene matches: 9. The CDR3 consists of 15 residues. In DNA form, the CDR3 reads TGTGCCAGCAGCCAGACTCAGGCGGGGGGAGAGACCCAGTACTTC. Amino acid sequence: CASSQTQAGGETQYF.

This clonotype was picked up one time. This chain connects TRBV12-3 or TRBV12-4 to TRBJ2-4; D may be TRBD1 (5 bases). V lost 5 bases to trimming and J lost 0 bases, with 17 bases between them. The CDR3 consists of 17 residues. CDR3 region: CASSQGRVGLAKNIQYF. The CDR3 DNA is TGTGCCAGCAGTCAAGGACGGGTGGGGCTAGCCAAAAACATTCAGTACTTC.

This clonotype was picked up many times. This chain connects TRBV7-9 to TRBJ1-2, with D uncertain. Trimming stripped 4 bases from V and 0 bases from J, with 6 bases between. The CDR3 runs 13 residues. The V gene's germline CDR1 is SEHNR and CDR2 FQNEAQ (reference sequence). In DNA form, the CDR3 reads TGTGCCAGCAGCTACGACACTAACTATGGCTACACCTTC. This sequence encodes CASSYDTNYGYTF.

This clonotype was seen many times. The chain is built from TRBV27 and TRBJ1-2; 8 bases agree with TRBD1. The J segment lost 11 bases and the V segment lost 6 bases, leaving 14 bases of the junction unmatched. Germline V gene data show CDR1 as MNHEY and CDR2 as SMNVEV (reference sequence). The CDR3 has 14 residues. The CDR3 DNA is TGTGCCAGCAGCCCCCTGGGACAGGTCGTATCGTACACCTTC. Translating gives CASSPLGQVVSYTF.

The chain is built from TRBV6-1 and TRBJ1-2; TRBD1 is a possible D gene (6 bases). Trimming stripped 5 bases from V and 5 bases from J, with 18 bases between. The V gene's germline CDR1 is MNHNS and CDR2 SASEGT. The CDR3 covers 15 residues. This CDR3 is CASSPQGGGGYGYTF. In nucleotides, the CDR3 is TGTGCCAGCAGTCCCCAGGGAGGAGGGGGTTATGGCTACACCTTC.

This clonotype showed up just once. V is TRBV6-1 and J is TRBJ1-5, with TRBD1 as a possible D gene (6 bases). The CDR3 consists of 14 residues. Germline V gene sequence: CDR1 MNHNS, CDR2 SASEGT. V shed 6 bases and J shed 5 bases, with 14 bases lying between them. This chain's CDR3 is CASSQQGTHQPQHF. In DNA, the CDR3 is TGTGCCAGCAGCCAACAGGGTACCCATCAGCCCCAGCATTTT.

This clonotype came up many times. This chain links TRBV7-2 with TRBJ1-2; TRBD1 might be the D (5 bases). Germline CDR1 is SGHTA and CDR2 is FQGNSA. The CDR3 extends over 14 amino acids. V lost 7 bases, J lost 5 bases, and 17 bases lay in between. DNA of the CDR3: TGTGCCAGCACCGCATTGGGGGTGGGTTATGGCTACACCTTC. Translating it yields CASTALGVGYGYTF.

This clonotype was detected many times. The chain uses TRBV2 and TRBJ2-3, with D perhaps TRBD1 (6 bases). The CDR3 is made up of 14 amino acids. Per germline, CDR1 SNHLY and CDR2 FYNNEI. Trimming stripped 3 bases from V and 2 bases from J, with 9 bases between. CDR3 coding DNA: TGTGCCAGCAGTGAGTACAGGGCCACAGATACGCAGTATTTT. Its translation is CASSEYRATDTQYF. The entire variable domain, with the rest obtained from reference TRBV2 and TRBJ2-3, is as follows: EPEVTQTPSHQVTQMGQEVILRCVPISNHLYFYWYRQILGQKVEFLVSFYNNEISEKSEIFDDQFSVERPDGSNFTLKIRSTKLEDSAMYFCASSEYRATDTQYFGPGTRLTVL.

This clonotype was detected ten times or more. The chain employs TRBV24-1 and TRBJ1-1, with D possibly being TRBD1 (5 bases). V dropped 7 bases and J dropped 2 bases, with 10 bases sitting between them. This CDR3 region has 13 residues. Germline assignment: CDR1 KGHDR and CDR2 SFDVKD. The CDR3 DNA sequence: TGTGCCACCAGAAAGACAGTTAACACTGAAGCTTTCTTT. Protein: CATRKTVNTEAFF.

CDR3 bases: TGCAGTACGAATGACGGGAACACTGAAGCTTTCTTT. Encoded protein: CSTNDGNTEAFF. V is TRBV20-1 and J is TRBJ1-1; D gene uncertain. The CDR3 sequence is 12 residues long. The V end was cut by 8 bases, the J end by 1 base, with 11 bases between. The germline CDR1 and CDR2 sequences are DFQATT and SNEGSKA (reference sequence).

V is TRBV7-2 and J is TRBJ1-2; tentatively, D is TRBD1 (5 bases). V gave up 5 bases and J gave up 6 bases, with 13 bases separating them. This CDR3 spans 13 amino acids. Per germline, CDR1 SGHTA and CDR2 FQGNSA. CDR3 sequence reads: CASSQGVENGYTF. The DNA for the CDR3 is TGTGCCAGCAGCCAAGGGGTGGAGAATGGCTACACCTTC.

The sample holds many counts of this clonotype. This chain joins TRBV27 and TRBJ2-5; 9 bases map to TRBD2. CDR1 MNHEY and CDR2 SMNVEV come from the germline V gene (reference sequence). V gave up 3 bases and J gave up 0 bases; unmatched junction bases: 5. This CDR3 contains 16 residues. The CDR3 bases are TGTGCCAGCAGTTTCGCCGCGGGAGGGTACCAAGAGACCCAGTACTTC. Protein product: CASSFAAGGYQETQYF.

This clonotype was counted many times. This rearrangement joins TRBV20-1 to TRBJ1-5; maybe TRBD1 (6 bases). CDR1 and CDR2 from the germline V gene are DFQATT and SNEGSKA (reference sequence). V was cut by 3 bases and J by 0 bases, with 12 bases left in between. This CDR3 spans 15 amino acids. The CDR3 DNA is TGCAGTGCTAGTGGGGGGCAATATAGCAATCAGCCCCAGCATTTT. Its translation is CSASGGQYSNQPQHF.

In DNA, the CDR3 is TGTGCCAGCAGTGAGGTCAGGGCCGACGAGCAGTACTTC. Translated, it gives CASSEVRADEQYF. The chain uses TRBV25-1 and TRBJ2-7; possibly TRBD1 for D (5 bases). This CDR3 spans 13 amino acids. Trimming took 3 bases from V and 5 from J, leaving 11 bases between them. Germline V CDR1 and CDR2: MGHDK, SYGVNS.

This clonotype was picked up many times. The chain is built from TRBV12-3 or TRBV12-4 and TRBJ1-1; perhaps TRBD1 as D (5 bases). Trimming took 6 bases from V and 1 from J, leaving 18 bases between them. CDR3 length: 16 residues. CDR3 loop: CASRPRGASQNTEAFF. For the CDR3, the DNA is TGTGCCAGCAGGCCCCGCGGGGCGTCCCAGAACACTGAAGCTTTCTTT.

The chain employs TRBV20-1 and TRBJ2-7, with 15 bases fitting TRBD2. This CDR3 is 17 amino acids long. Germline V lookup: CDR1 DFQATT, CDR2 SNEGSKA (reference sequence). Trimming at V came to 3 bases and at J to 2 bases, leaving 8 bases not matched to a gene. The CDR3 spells CSASGTSGRIGPYEQYF. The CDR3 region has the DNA TGCAGTGCTAGTGGGACTAGCGGGAGGATTGGTCCCTACGAGCAGTACTTC.

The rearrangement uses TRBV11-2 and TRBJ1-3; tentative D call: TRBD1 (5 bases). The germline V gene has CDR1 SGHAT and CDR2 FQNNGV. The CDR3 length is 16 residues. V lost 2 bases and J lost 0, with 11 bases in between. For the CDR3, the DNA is TGTGCCAGCAGCTTACAGGGCTCCTTCTCTGGAAACACCATATATTTT. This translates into CASSLQGSFSGNTIYF.

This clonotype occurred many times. CDR3 coding DNA: TGTGCCAGTAGGACCGGGACGGGAAACTATGGCTACACCTTC. As protein: CASRTGTGNYGYTF. The chain carries TRBV19 and TRBJ1-2; tentative D call: TRBD1 (5 bases). Germline-derived CDR1 and CDR2 are LNHDA and SQIVND (reference sequence). The CDR3 contains 14 residues. The germline V and J ends were trimmed by 6 bases and 2 bases, with 13 bases remaining between them. Filled out from reference TRBV19 and TRBJ1-2, the complete variable domain reads DGGITQSPKYLFRKEGQNVTLSCEQNLNHDAMYWYRQDPGQGLRLIYYSQIVNDFQKGDIAEGYSVSREKKESFPLTVTSAQKNPTAFYLCASRTGTGNYGYTFGSGTRLTVV.

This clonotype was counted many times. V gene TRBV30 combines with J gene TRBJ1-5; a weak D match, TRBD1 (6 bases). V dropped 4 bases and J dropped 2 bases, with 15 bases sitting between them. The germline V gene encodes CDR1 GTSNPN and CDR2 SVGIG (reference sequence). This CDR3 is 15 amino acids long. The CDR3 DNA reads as TGTGCCTGGACCCGGGGGGCAGGGGGCAATCAGCCCCAGCATTTT. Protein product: CAWTRGAGGNQPQHF.

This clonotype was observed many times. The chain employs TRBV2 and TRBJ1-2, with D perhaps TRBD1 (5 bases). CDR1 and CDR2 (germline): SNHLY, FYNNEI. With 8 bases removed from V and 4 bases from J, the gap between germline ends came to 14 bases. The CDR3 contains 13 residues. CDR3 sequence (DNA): TGTGCCAGCGGGGCCCCCGGTAGCTATGGCTACACCTTC. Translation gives CASGAPGSYGYTF.